This T cell receptor beta chain is from a study of blood T cells in healthy people across ages. As for the study in general: Through template switching, about one barcoded beta molecule was captured per two T cells, as measured in model experiments.

Concerning this clonotype itself: Antigen unknown.

Study results and caveats: Older age went with lower TCR beta diversity per million T cells, in a roughly linear way.

Through a sample-barcoded 5' primer and a J-beta primer mix, a second PCR was run for roughly 6 to 12 cycles. Researchers report that a template-switch adaptor with 12 random nucleotides tagged each cDNA molecule. In TCRdb, the 5' RACE reads were re-called with MiXCR into one record per CDR3 protein. The table records approximately 800,000 distinct CDR3 sequences, about 25% of them present only once. These records were also assigned to another study, of T cells of mothers and their children. That source adds: In this cohort, donors were three healthy Caucasian mothers plus their six children.

Input material: blood. This TCR came from a boy younger than 18 in good health.

The CDR3, as DNA: TGTGCCAACGGGGCGATGAACACTGAAGCTTTCTTT. Amino acids: CANGAMNTEAFF. V usage is TRBV9 and J usage is TRBJ1-1; D might be TRBD1 (5 bases). The V gene lost 9 bases and the J gene lost 0 bases, with 9 bases spanning the gap. Germline CDR1 is SGDLS and CDR2 is YYNGEE. The CDR3 loop spans 12 amino acids.